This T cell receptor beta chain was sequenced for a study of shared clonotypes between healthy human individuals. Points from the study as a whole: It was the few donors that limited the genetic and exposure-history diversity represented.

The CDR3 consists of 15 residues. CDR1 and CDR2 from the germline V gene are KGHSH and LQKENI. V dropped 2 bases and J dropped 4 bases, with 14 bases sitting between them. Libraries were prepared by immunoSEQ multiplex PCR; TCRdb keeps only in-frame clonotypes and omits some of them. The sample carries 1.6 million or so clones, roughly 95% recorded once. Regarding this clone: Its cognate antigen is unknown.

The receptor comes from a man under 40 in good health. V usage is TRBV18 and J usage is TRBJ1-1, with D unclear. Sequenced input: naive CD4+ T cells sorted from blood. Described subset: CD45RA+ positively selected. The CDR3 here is CASSPFRGLGTEAFF. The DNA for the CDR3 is TGTGCCAGCTCACCATTTCGGGGTCTCGGCACTGAAGCTTTCTTT.